Presented here are 32 T cell receptor beta chains from one specimen sequenced in a study of T cell clones after liver transplantation. Sequencing was performed with immunoSEQ multiplex PCR; in TCRdb, only in-frame clones are kept and a portion is missing. The sample contains some 80,000 clones, around four fifths of which appear only once. The input for sequencing was CD4+ T cells from blood, taken 48 to 50 months after liver transplant. These receptors were collected from a human patient who received a liver transplant. Some T cells may be provided by the graft donor.

This clone was picked up one time. This sequence joins TRBV7-9 and TRBJ2-5; 10 bases map to TRBD2. Trimming took 7 bases from V and 5 from J; bases not matched to a gene: 13. Per germline, CDR1 SEHNR and CDR2 FQNEAQ (reference sequence). The CDR3 sequence is 16 residues long. CDR3 DNA: TGTGCCAGCACCAACGGGGCTAGCGGGAGTCGGGAGACCCAGTACTTC. This gives the protein CASTNGASGSRETQYF. Supplemented by reference TRBV7-9 and TRBJ2-5, the full variable domain reads DTGVSQNPRHKITKRGQNVTFRCDPISEHNRLYWYRQTLGQGPEFLTYFQNEAQLEKSRLLSDRFSAERPKGSFSTLEIQRTEQGDSAMYLCASTNGASGSRETQYFGPGTRLLVL.

The rearrangement joins TRBV11-2 to TRBJ1-5; 10 bases line up with TRBD1. This CDR3 has 16 amino acids. Germline CDR1 and CDR2: SGHAT and FQNNGV. Trimming took 5 bases from V and 2 from J; bases not matched to a gene: 6. CDR3 protein: CASSQGTGERNQPQHF. The CDR3 nucleotides are TGTGCCAGCAGCCAAGGGACAGGGGAGCGCAATCAGCCCCAGCATTTT.

V and J are TRBV5-1 and TRBJ2-1, with D perhaps TRBD1 (5 bases). V was shortened by 0 bases and J by 4 bases, with 8 bases between the two germline ends. Germline CDR1 and CDR2: SGHRS and YFSETQ. This CDR3 is 14 amino acids long. The CDR3 protein is CASSLGGGYNEQFF. As DNA, the CDR3 is TGCGCCAGCAGCTTGGGGGGCGGATACAATGAGCAGTTCTTC.

The rearrangement links TRBV11-2 to TRBJ2-1; TRBD2 aligns across 9 bases. J was trimmed by 12 bases and V by 4 bases; bases with no gene match: 13. Germline V CDR1 and CDR2: SGHAT, FQNNGV. The CDR3 is made up of 15 amino acids. CDR3 loop: CASSSGRGGRRGQFF. CDR3 nucleotide sequence: TGTGCCAGCAGCTCTGGGCGGGGGGGAAGGAGAGGGCAGTTCTTC.

The chain has TRBV19 and TRBJ1-5, with TRBD1 as a possible D gene (6 bases). The germline CDR1 and CDR2 sequences are LNHDA and SQIVND (reference sequence). Trimming shortened V by 3 bases and J by 2 bases, and 14 bases separated the two germline ends. CDR3 length: 16 residues. The CDR3 DNA is TGTGCCAGTAGTATGGGCGGGGGCGTCGGCAATCAGCCCCAGCATTTT. Residues: CASSMGGGVGNQPQHF.

This clone has just a few counts. The gene calls are TRBV19 and TRBJ1-6; 7 bases match TRBD1. CDR3 length: 14 amino acids. Trimming at V came to 6 bases and at J to 10 bases, leaving 9 bases not matched to a gene. Germline V lookup: CDR1 LNHDA, CDR2 SQIVND (reference sequence). The CDR3 here is CASSSRQGRSPLHF. CDR3 sequence (DNA): TGTGCCAGTAGCTCTCGACAGGGCCGATCACCCCTCCACTTT.

This chain connects TRBV6-6 to TRBJ2-3; D not certain. In germline, CDR1 is MNHNY, CDR2 SVGAGI (reference sequence). The CDR3 consists of 12 residues. V lost 5 bases and J 1 base, leaving 4 bases between the germline ends. This chain's CDR3 is CASSAGTDTQYF. The CDR3 coding sequence is TGTGCCAGCAGTGCAGGCACAGATACGCAGTATTTT.

The chain recombines TRBV5-6 with TRBJ1-2; no definite D call. CDR3 length: 15 amino acids. Germline V lookup: CDR1 SGHDT, CDR2 YYEEEE. V was clipped by 4 bases and J by 2 bases, with 15 bases between them. CDR3 in DNA: TGTGCCAGCAGCCTAGTTTTCGAGCGGAACTATGGCTACACCTTC. Amino acids: CASSLVFERNYGYTF.

The chain uses TRBV7-3 and TRBJ1-2, with D possibly TRBD1 on 6 matching bases. CDR1 SGHTA and CDR2 FQGTGA come from the germline V gene. The V gene lost 1 base and the J gene lost 3 bases, with 9 bases spanning the gap. CDR3 length equals 14 residues. As DNA, the CDR3 is TGTGCCAGCAGCTTAAGGGCAGGGGACTATGGCTACACCTTC. It specifies CASSLRAGDYGYTF.

The V and J genes are TRBV6-1 and TRBJ1-4; D is unresolved. The V end was cut by 4 bases, the J end by 8 bases, with 5 bases between. CDR3 length: 11 residues. CDR1 is MNHNS and CDR2 is SASEGT in the germline V gene. The chain's CDR3 is CASSVEEKLFF. CDR3 nucleotide sequence: TGTGCCAGCAGTGTTGAAGAAAAACTGTTTTTT.

The V call is TRBV4-2, the J call TRBJ2-1; D ambiguous. Germline lookup yields CDR1 LGHNA and CDR2 YNFKEQ. This CDR3 has 16 amino acids. V was cut by 2 bases and J by 6 bases, with 17 bases left in between. CDR3 sequence reads: CASSQNDWSGGNEQFF. The DNA for the CDR3 is TGTGCCAGCAGCCAAAATGATTGGAGTGGTGGCAATGAGCAGTTCTTC.

The chain has TRBV7-3 and TRBJ2-3; D possibly uses TRBD1 or TRBD2 (5 bases each). This CDR3 has 15 amino acids. The V end lost 1 base, the J end lost 2 bases, and 10 bases lay between the germline ends. Looked up from germline, CDR1 is SGHTA and CDR2 is FQGTGA. The CDR3 protein is CASSLNGGTTDTQYF. The CDR3 DNA follows: TGTGCCAGCAGCTTAAATGGGGGAACCACAGATACGCAGTATTTT.

The chain links TRBV7-2 to TRBJ1-2; 7 positions agree with TRBD1. After removal of 5 bases from V and 2 bases from J, the junction contained 5 bases not matched to a gene. The CDR3 extends over 14 amino acids. Germline CDR1 is SGHTA and CDR2 is FQGNSA. The CDR3 reads CASSPGQINYGYTF. In nucleotides, the CDR3 is TGTGCCAGCAGCCCGGGACAGATAAACTATGGCTACACCTTC.

This clone was counted a single time. The V and J genes are TRBV29-1 and TRBJ2-3; 10 bases agree with TRBD1. V shed 0 bases and J 4 bases; nucleotides not matched to a gene: 4. The CDR3 length is 15 residues. CDR1 and CDR2 from the germline V gene are SQVTM and ANQGSEA. CDR3 DNA sequence: TGCAGCGTTGAAGAGGACAGGGGGAGTCCAGATACGCAGTATTTT. It yields the protein CSVEEDRGSPDTQYF.

This clone was recorded a few times. This chain connects TRBV7-2 to TRBJ2-7, with TRBD2 as a possible D gene (5 bases). With 5 bases removed from V and 0 bases from J, the gap between germline ends came to 11 bases. Germline V gene data show CDR1 as SGHTA and CDR2 as FQGNSA. The CDR3 has 14 amino acids. CDR3 nucleotide sequence: TGTGCCAGCAGCCCCCCGGGGTACTCCTACGAGCAGTACTTC. Translation: CASSPPGYSYEQYF.

This sequence joins TRBV5-1 and TRBJ2-3; a weak D match, TRBD1 (6 bases). This CDR3 is 15 amino acids long. CDR1 is SGHRS, CDR2 YFSETQ, per germline. The V gene lost 0 bases and the J gene lost 1 base, with 9 bases spanning the gap. The CDR3 sequence: CASSLAGVGTDTQYF. Here the CDR3 DNA reads TGCGCCAGCAGCTTGGCAGGGGTCGGCACAGATACGCAGTATTTT.

The chain joins TRBV27 to TRBJ1-6; TRBD1 matches 9 bases. The length of the CDR3 is 14 residues. Germline CDR1 MNHEY, CDR2 SMNVEV (reference sequence). V lost 6 bases and J lost 14; bases outside the gene matches: 11. CDR3 in amino acids: CASREGQGVFTLHF. CDR3 in DNA: TGTGCCAGCAGGGAGGGACAGGGAGTATTCACCCTCCACTTT.

V is TRBV18 and J is TRBJ2-7, with 9 bases that match TRBD1. CDR1 is KGHSH, CDR2 LQKENI, per germline. There are 14 residues in the CDR3. V lost 3 bases and J lost 6; bases outside the gene matches: 6. CDR3 protein: CASSPGTGPSEQYF. The DNA of the CDR3 is TGTGCCAGCTCACCCGGGACAGGGCCAAGCGAGCAGTACTTC.

The J gene is TRBJ2-5, the V gene TRBV18; D is possibly TRBD1 (5 bases). This CDR3 is built from 15 residues. Trimming left V 2 bases short and J 5 bases short, with 15 bases between. Germline V CDR1 and CDR2: KGHSH, LQKENI. CDR3 nucleotides: TGTGCCAGCTCACCAGCCAGGGCCTCATATGAGACCCAGTACTTC. Amino acids: CASSPARASYETQYF.

This clone was found once. The gene calls are TRBV6-4 and TRBJ2-2; D is unclear. The CDR3 covers 15 residues. V lost 4 bases, J lost 3 bases, and 12 bases lay in between. Germline V gene sequence: CDR1 MRHNA, CDR2 SNTAGT. CDR3 sequence reads: CASSVSGQDTGELFF. CDR3 sequence (DNA): TGTGCCAGCAGTGTTTCCGGGCAAGACACCGGGGAGCTGTTTTTT.

This chain joins TRBV29-1 and TRBJ2-3; tentatively, D is TRBD2 (5 bases). This CDR3 is 12 amino acids long. With 6 bases removed from V and 5 bases from J, the gap between germline ends came to 12 bases. Germline-derived CDR1 and CDR2 are SQVTM and ANQGSEA. Here the CDR3 DNA reads TGCAGCGTATTTACGGGAAAAGATACGCAGTATTTT. It encodes CSVFTGKDTQYF.

The DNA of the CDR3 is TGTGCCAGCAGTTTATACCCGGGACAGACTAATGAAAAACTGTTTTTT. The encoded protein is CASSLYPGQTNEKLFF. The rearrangement uses TRBV28 and TRBJ1-4; TRBD1 agrees at 7 bases. The CDR3 runs to 16 residues. V was pared by 1 base and J by 2 bases, with 4 bases of the junction left unmatched. Germline CDR1 MDHEN, CDR2 SYDVKM.

This clone was detected once. This chain uses TRBV5-1 with TRBJ2-7, with TRBD1 matching 9 bases. Germline CDR1 SGHRS, CDR2 YFSETQ. CDR3 length: 14 amino acids. After removal of 4 bases from V and 9 bases from J, the junction contained 11 bases not matched to a gene. CDR3 DNA: TGCGCCAGCAGCACCGGGACAGGGTACAGCGTGCAGTACTTC. It encodes CASSTGTGYSVQYF.

V usage is TRBV2 and J usage is TRBJ2-2; possible D gene TRBD2, 6 bases. Germline CDR1 and CDR2: SNHLY and FYNNEI. V gave up 1 base and J gave up 3 bases, with 9 bases separating them. CDR3 size: 15 residues. The CDR3 nucleotides read TGTGCCAGCAGTGAAGACGGGGGAGACACCGGGGAGCTGTTTTTT. Its protein product is CASSEDGGDTGELFF.

This chain connects TRBV7-2 to TRBJ2-5, with 8 bases aligning to TRBD1. V shed 5 bases and J 6 bases; nucleotides not matched to a gene: 11. Germline lookup yields CDR1 SGHTA and CDR2 FQGNSA. The CDR3 length is 15 residues. CDR3 sequence: CASSPWTGTRKTQYF. The CDR3, as DNA: TGTGCCAGCAGCCCTTGGACAGGGACGCGAAAGACCCAGTACTTC.

This chain connects TRBV7-2 to TRBJ1-3, with D unclear. The CDR3 runs 15 residues. Trimming took off 1 base at V and 4 bases at J, with 11 bases between the two ends. CDR1 is SGHTA, CDR2 FQGNSA, per germline. CDR3 in amino acids: CASSLVQTKGNTIYF. CDR3 bases: TGTGCCAGCAGCTTAGTACAAACGAAAGGAAACACCATATATTTT.

CDR3 region: CASSQEGAGSYEQYF. DNA for the CDR3: TGTGCCAGCAGCCAAGAAGGGGCAGGGAGCTACGAGCAGTACTTC. The rearrangement links TRBV14 to TRBJ2-7; perhaps D is TRBD1 or TRBD2 (5 bases each). The CDR3 is 15 amino acids. Trimming took off 0 bases at V and 3 bases at J, with 12 bases between the two ends. Germline CDR1 SGHDN, CDR2 FVKESK.

The chain uses TRBV18 and TRBJ2-5, with 9 nucleotides matching TRBD2. This CDR3 region has 15 residues. Germline CDR1 and CDR2: KGHSH and LQKENI. J gave up 1 base and V 6 bases, and 6 bases lay outside the gene matches. CDR3 amino acids: CASSLGSGGQETQYF. The CDR3, as DNA: TGTGCCAGCTCGCTTGGTAGCGGGGGCCAAGAGACCCAGTACTTC.

The genes are TRBV27 and TRBJ2-1; TRBD1 aligns across 7 bases. Germline lookup yields CDR1 MNHEY and CDR2 SMNVEV (reference sequence). The J segment lost 0 bases and the V segment lost 5 bases, leaving 7 bases of the junction unmatched. The CDR3 has 16 residues. CDR3 coding DNA: TGTGCCAGCAGTACAAGACAGGGAAGCTCCTACAATGAGCAGTTCTTC. Encoded protein: CASSTRQGSSYNEQFF.

This rearrangement joins TRBV6-6 to TRBJ1-1; TRBD1 agrees at 9 bases. The V gene's germline CDR1 is MNHNY and CDR2 SVGAGI (reference sequence). CDR3 size: 13 residues. The V and J ends lost 7 bases and 7 bases, in that order; junction bases with no gene match: 7. CDR3 DNA: TGTGCCAGCAACCAACAGGGGGCTGGTGAAGCTTTCTTT. It codes for CASNQQGAGEAFF.

This chain connects TRBV6-6 to TRBJ2-7, with TRBD2 as a possible D gene (5 bases). V was clipped by 2 bases and J by 5 bases, with 7 bases between them. CDR3 length: 12 residues. Germline V lookup: CDR1 MNHNY, CDR2 SVGAGI (reference sequence). CDR3 sequence (DNA): TGTGCCAGCAGTTACGCGGGCCACGAGCAGTACTTC. Amino acids: CASSYAGHEQYF.

The V call is TRBV28, the J call TRBJ2-5; 8 nucleotides line up with TRBD1. Per the germline V gene, CDR1 is MDHEN and CDR2 is SYDVKM. The J segment lost 5 bases and the V segment lost 6 bases, leaving 11 bases of the junction unmatched. This CDR3 is built from 15 residues. CDR3 loop: CASSRLARTGETQYF. The CDR3 DNA is TGTGCCAGCAGCCGTCTGGCACGGACAGGGGAGACCCAGTACTTC.